These 5 T cell receptor beta chains share one sample of origin, sequenced in a study of T cell changes during pregnancy in multiple sclerosis. Assay: immunoSEQ multiplex PCR; the TCRdb copy retains only in-frame clones and omits some. The sample has roughly 77,000 clones, more than 90% seen once. The source was peripheral blood, collected in the second trimester of pregnancy. The receptors originated from a female donor with multiple sclerosis, enrolled in a pregnancy study.

The J gene is TRBJ2-7, the V gene TRBV7-8; no definite D call. Trimming took off 5 bases at V and 3 bases at J, with 5 bases between the two ends. Germline V lookup: CDR1 SGHVS, CDR2 FQNEAQ. The CDR3 runs to 11 residues. CDR3: CASSRSYEQYF. The DNA for the CDR3 is TGTGCCAGCAGCCGTAGCTACGAGCAGTACTTC.

The genes are TRBV25-1 and TRBJ1-6, with D possibly TRBD1 on 6 matching bases. The CDR3 covers 13 residues. Trimming took off 6 bases at V and 6 bases at J, with 9 bases between the two ends. Looked up from germline, CDR1 is MGHDK and CDR2 is SYGVNS. CDR3 in DNA: TGTGCCAGCAGGACAGGCCCTAATTCACCCCTCCACTTT. It yields the protein CASRTGPNSPLHF.

The table lists this clone with a count of one. The gene calls are TRBV4-1 and TRBJ1-2, with 7 positions matching TRBD1. CDR1 is MGHRA, CDR2 YSYEKL, per germline. The length of the CDR3 is 19 residues. J was trimmed by 6 bases and V by 4 bases; bases with no gene match: 23. CDR3 loop: CASSRGTLGSRRQGDGYTF. The CDR3, as DNA: TGCGCCAGCAGCCGCGGCACCCTGGGGTCCCGCCGACAGGGTGATGGCTACACCTTC.

The chain joins TRBV6-5 to TRBJ1-2; 8 nucleotides align to TRBD1. V lost 2 bases to trimming and J lost 10 bases; unmatched junction nucleotides: 9. The CDR3 totals 14 residues. Germline V gene lookup returns CDR1 MNHEY and CDR2 SVGAGI. CDR3 protein: CASSYLGQGRDYTF. DNA for the CDR3: TGTGCCAGCAGTTACCTAGGACAGGGTAGGGACTACACCTTC.

V and J are TRBV28 and TRBJ1-5; D not resolved. The CDR3 loop spans 12 amino acids. Germline CDR1 reads MDHEN; CDR2 reads SYDVKM. V was shortened by 4 bases and J by 4 bases, with 5 bases between the two germline ends. CDR3 in DNA: TGTGCCAGCAGTTCTCGTAATCAGCCCCAGCATTTT. Encoded protein: CASSSRNQPQHF.